A selection of T cell receptor beta chains follows, all from one sample in a study of blood T cell repertoires in COVID-19. Only in-frame clones appear in the TCRdb table, and some are missing; sequencing was by immunoSEQ multiplex PCR. The sample consists of about 53,000 clones, around 87% of them appearing once. The sequenced sample consisted of peripheral blood. Source of these receptors: a man aged 50-60 years with acute or convalescent COVID-19. CDR3s include the opening cysteine and the closing phenylalanine or tryptophan. A D gene is named only where the DNA matches it firmly. A clone size is listed for some rows: how often the clone was seen (once, few, many), or a class if it is expanded.

d_call j_call v_call clone_size cdr3_nt cdr3_aa
. TRBJ1-1 TRBV28 . TGTGCCAGCAGTGGGAGGAACACTGAAGCTTTCTTT CASSGRNTEAFF
TRBD2 TRBJ2-3 TRBV11-2 . TGTGCCAGCAGCTTAAATCCGGGGGGGCAGACAGATACGCAGTATTTT CASSLNPGGQTDTQYF
TRBD2 TRBJ2-5 TRBV19 . TGTGCCAGTAGGCAGACCGGGACTAGCCAAGAGACCCAGTACTTC CASRQTGTSQETQYF
TRBD1 TRBJ1-5 TRBV30 . TGTGCCTGGAGTAAGTATGAGACAGGGCGCAATCAGCCCCAGCATTTT CAWSKYETGRNQPQHF
. TRBJ2-5 TRBV9 . TGTGCCAGCAGCGTAGTACCGGGGACCCAGTACTTC CASSVVPGTQYF
TRBD2 TRBJ2-2 TRBV11-2 . TGTGCCAGCAGCCCCCGTGGAGCGGGGGGGATAAACACCGGGGAGCTGTTTTTT CASSPRGAGGINTGELFF
TRBD1 TRBJ2-7 TRBV5-1 few TGCGCCAGCAGCGTGACAGGGGGGTCCTACGAGCAGTACTTC CASSVTGGSYEQYF
TRBD1 TRBJ1-2 TRBV6-5 . TGTGCCAGTGCCGGGACAGACTATGGCTACACCTTC CASAGTDYGYTF
. TRBJ1-2 TRBV5-1 . TGCGCCAGCAGCGAGGAGGGTCCAGGCTATGGCTACACCTTC CASSEEGPGYGYTF
. TRBJ2-1 TRBV7-9 . TGTGCCAGCACCCCCCCGGCGGCGGGATTCTATGAGCAGTTCTTC CASTPPAAGFYEQFF
TRBD1 TRBJ1-2 TRBV6-5 . TGTGCCAGCAACGACAGGGGGCTCGGCTACACCTTC CASNDRGLGYTF
. TRBJ2-3 TRBV2 . TGTGCCGGGGGGGCGGGGGCCGATCCGCAGTATTTT CAGGAGADPQYF
TRBD1 TRBJ2-7 TRBV27 few TGTGCCAGCAGTCCGACAGGGCTAGACTACGAGCAGTACTTC CASSPTGLDYEQYF
TRBD1 TRBJ1-2 TRBV3-1/TRBV3-2 . TGTGCCAGCAGGACAGGGGGCGACTATGGCTACACCTTC CASRTGGDYGYTF
TRBD1 TRBJ1-1 TRBV3-1/TRBV3-2 . TGTGCCAGCAGCGCACCGGGACAGGCGTCTTTCTTT CASSAPGQASFF
TRBD2 TRBJ2-2 TRBV20-1 few TGCAGTGCTAGTCGCGGGGGGCCTTCGAACACCGGGGAGCTGTTTTTT CSASRGGPSNTGELFF
. TRBJ1-6 TRBV3-1/TRBV3-2 . TGTGCCAGCAGCCAAGCCCAGGGAAATAATTCACCCCTCCACTTT CASSQAQGNNSPLHF
TRBD1 TRBJ2-7 TRBV6-5 . TGTGCCAGCAGTTACTCTCGGACAGGGACCTACGAGCAGTACTTC CASSYSRTGTYEQYF
TRBD1 TRBJ1-4 TRBV18 . TGTGCCAGCTCACCACGGACAGGGACTAATGAAAAACTGTTTTTT CASSPRTGTNEKLFF
. TRBJ2-1 TRBV18 . TGTGCCAGCTCACCACGCGGGGCTGTCTCCTACAATGAGCAGTTCTTC CASSPRGAVSYNEQFF
. TRBJ1-5 TRBV6-5 . TGTGCCAGCAGTCCCCAGGCGGGCGAGCAGCCCCAGCATTTT CASSPQAGEQPQHF
. TRBJ2-7 TRBV20-1 once TGCAGCGCTGCGAACTCCTACGAGCAGTACTTC CSAANSYEQYF
TRBD1 TRBJ1-6 TRBV6-5 . TGTGCCACCAGTATGGGACAGGGGAATTCACCCCTCCACTTT CATSMGQGNSPLHF
. TRBJ1-6 TRBV5-5 . TGTGCCAGCAGCACTTGGACAGAAGGATCACCCCTCCACTTT CASSTWTEGSPLHF
. TRBJ1-1 TRBV3-1/TRBV3-2 . TGTGCCAGCAGCAATTACAGGAACACTGAAGCTTTCTTT CASSNYRNTEAFF
TRBD1 TRBJ2-7 TRBV7-8 . TGTGCCAGCAGCTACTCCGGGACAGCCTACGAGCAGTACTTC CASSYSGTAYEQYF
TRBD1 TRBJ1-1 TRBV5-1 . TGCGCCAGCAGCTTTACAGGGGTGAACACTGAAGCTTTCTTT CASSFTGVNTEAFF
. TRBJ2-1 TRBV11-2 . TGTGCCAGCAGCTTAGGGCAGGTATACAATGAGCAGTTCTTC CASSLGQVYNEQFF
TRBD1 TRBJ2-3 TRBV18 . TGTGCCAGCTCACCACCGATGACAGGGTACGGAGATACGCAGTATTTT CASSPPMTGYGDTQYF
TRBD1 TRBJ2-1 TRBV29-1 . TGCAGCGGCAGGGGGTACAATGAGCAGTTCTTC CSGRGYNEQFF
. TRBJ2-7 TRBV6-5 . TGTGCCAGCAGTCCAGGGTGGGGGGTCGGCGAGCAGTACTTC CASSPGWGVGEQYF
. TRBJ2-2 TRBV6-2/TRBV6-3 . TGTGCCAGCAGTTACCTGAACACCGGGGAGCTGTTTTTT CASSYLNTGELFF
TRBD1 TRBJ1-1 TRBV5-1 . TGCGCCAGCAGCTTGGGACAGGGGTGGACTGAAGCTTTCTTT CASSLGQGWTEAFF
TRBD2 TRBJ2-3 TRBV24-1 . TGTGCCACCAGTGAACCGACTAGCGGCACAGATACGCAGTATTTT CATSEPTSGTDTQYF
. TRBJ2-5 TRBV10-3 . TGTGCCATCAGAACGACTGAGCAAGAGACCCAGTACTTC CAIRTTEQETQYF
TRBD2 TRBJ2-5 TRBV9 . TGTGCCAGCAGCGGGAGGACTAGCGCTATTGAAGAGACCCAGTACTTC CASSGRTSAIEETQYF
TRBD2 TRBJ2-3 TRBV3-1/TRBV3-2 . TGTGCCAGCAGCCTGACTAGCGGGAGTTCACATACGCAGTATTTT CASSLTSGSSHTQYF
. TRBJ2-1 TRBV6-6 . TGTGCCAGCAGTTACGGGGGGGCCCCGGGGAATGAGCAGTTCTTC CASSYGGAPGNEQFF
. TRBJ2-7 TRBV2 . TGTGCCAGCACCCGACAGAGAGTACTTACCTACGAGCAGTACTTC CASTRQRVLTYEQYF
. TRBJ1-2 TRBV11-2 . TGTGCCAGCAGCTTAGATCACGACTATAACTATGGCTACACCTTC CASSLDHDYNYGYTF
TRBD1 TRBJ1-3 TRBV7-2 . TGTGCCAGCAGCTTGACAGGGTCTGGAAACACCATATATTTT CASSLTGSGNTIYF
. TRBJ1-2 TRBV5-1 . TGCGCCAGCAGCTTGGCCGGAGGTGGCTACACCTTC CASSLAGGGYTF
. TRBJ1-2 TRBV20-1 . TGCAGTGCAACCGGCTATGGCTACACCTTC CSATGYGYTF
. TRBJ1-1 TRBV20-1 . TGCAGTGCTTTAGGGGACACTGAAGCTTTCTTT CSALGDTEAFF
. TRBJ1-4 TRBV29-1 . TGCAGCGTTACCCAGGCCAATGAAAAACTGTTTTTT CSVTQANEKLFF
TRBD2 TRBJ2-7 TRBV19 . TGTGCCAGTAGTCCTACTAGCGGGAGAACGGACGAGCAGTACTTC CASSPTSGRTDEQYF
. TRBJ2-7 TRBV6-5 . TGTGCCAGCAGTCGCGGACTAATCTACGAGCAGTACTTC CASSRGLIYEQYF
. TRBJ1-1 TRBV30 . TGTGCCTGGAGTTTCCGGAGAAACACTGAAGCTTTCTTT CAWSFRRNTEAFF
. TRBJ1-2 TRBV7-8 . TGTGCCAGCAGCGTCCAGACAATCTATGGCTACACCTTC CASSVQTIYGYTF
TRBD1 TRBJ2-7 TRBV19 . TGTGCCAGTAGTACCGGGACAGGGGGGTACGAGCAGTACTTC CASSTGTGGYEQYF
TRBD1 TRBJ1-2 TRBV19 . TGTGCCAGTAGTAGTACGTTCGGACAGGGGGCCACCTATGGCTACACCTTC CASSSTFGQGATYGYTF
. TRBJ2-7 TRBV7-9 . TGTGCCAGCAGCCCAGGGGCGTCCTACGAGCAGTACTTC CASSPGASYEQYF
. TRBJ2-3 TRBV9 . TGTGCCAGCAGCGTAGCAGGACAGAGCACAGATACGCAGTATTTT CASSVAGQSTDTQYF
. TRBJ1-1 TRBV20-1 . TGCAGTGCTAGCCGTTCAGGGCCAGCTTTCTTT CSASRSGPAFF
. TRBJ2-2 TRBV25-1 . TGTGCCAGCAGTGAGACTAGTTTCACCGGGGAGCTGTTTTTT CASSETSFTGELFF